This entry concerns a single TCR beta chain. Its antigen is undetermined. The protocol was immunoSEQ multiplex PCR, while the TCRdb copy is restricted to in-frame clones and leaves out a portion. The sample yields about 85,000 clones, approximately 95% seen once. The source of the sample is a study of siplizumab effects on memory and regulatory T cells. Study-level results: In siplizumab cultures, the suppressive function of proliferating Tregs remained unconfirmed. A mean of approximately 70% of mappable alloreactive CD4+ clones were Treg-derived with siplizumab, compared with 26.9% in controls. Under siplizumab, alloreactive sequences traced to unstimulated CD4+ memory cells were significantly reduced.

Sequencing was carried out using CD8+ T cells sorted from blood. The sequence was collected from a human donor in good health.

The CDR3 region has the DNA TGTGCCAGCAGTGATAGACAGGGGTCGAACTATGGCTACACCTTC. This sequence encodes CASSDRQGSNYGYTF. The J gene is TRBJ1-2, the V gene TRBV2; 8 nucleotides match TRBD1. V lost 3 bases and J lost 2; bases outside the gene matches: 5. CDR3 length: 15 amino acids. CDR1 and CDR2 from the germline V gene are SNHLY and FYNNEI.